The T cell receptor (beta chain) described here comes from a study of yellow fever vaccine responses in identical twins. General observations from the study: Among the twins, the vaccine T cell response reportedly seemed partly convergent and partly personalized.

From germline, CDR1 is SNHLY and CDR2 FYNNEI. V lost 8 bases and J 0 bases, leaving 14 bases between the germline ends. The length of the CDR3 is 15 residues. A note on this clonotype: Its specificity is not known.

One entry per CDR3 protein, called by TCRdb with MiXCR from the RT-PCR reads. The sample has 15,000 to 20,000 distinct CDR3 sequences, roughly four fifths seen once. This material consisted of T cells from blood (PBMCs), unsorted or a sorted subset (not recorded which), taken before or after yellow fever vaccination (not recorded which). The chain uses TRBV2 and TRBJ2-4; a possible D gene is TRBD1 (6 bases). The source of this sequence is a woman aged 18-29 years who received the yellow fever vaccine. CDR3: CASSGQRLAKNIQYF. The DNA for the CDR3 is TGTGCCAGCTCTGGACAGAGACTAGCCAAAAACATTCAGTACTTC.